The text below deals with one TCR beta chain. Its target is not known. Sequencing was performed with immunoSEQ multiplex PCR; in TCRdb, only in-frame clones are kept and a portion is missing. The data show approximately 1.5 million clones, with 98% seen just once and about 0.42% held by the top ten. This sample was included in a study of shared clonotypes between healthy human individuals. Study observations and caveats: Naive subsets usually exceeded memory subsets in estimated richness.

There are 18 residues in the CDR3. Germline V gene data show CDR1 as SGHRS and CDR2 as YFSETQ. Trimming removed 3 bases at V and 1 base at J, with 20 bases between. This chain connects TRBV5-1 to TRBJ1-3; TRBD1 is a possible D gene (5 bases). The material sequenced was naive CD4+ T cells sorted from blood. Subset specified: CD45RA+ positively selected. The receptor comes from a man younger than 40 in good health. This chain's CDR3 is CASSSGDFSRSSGNTIYF. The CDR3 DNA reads TGCGCCAGCAGCTCGGGGGACTTCTCCCGGAGTTCTGGAAACACCATATATTTT.